What follows are 20 T cell receptor beta chains derived from one specimen sequenced in a study of regulatory dendritic cells for organ transplantation. TCRdb's table, derived via immunoSEQ multiplex PCR, lists solely in-frame clones and lacks some. The sample comprises some 35,000 clones, 75% to 95% of which are singletons, and 0.11% rests with the top ten. The sequenced sample consisted of naive CD8+ T cells from blood. Subset described: CD45RA+ naive T cells. These receptors were taken from a human donor in good health.

The chain combines TRBV10-2 with TRBJ2-7, with D perhaps TRBD2 (6 bases). Trimming stripped 4 bases from V and 2 bases from J, with 6 bases between. This CDR3 is 12 amino acids long. CDR1 is WSHSY, CDR2 SAAADI, per germline. The CDR3 coding sequence is TGCGCCAGCAGTGGGGGGGCCTACGAGCAGTACTTC. Its protein product is CASSGGAYEQYF.

The V and J genes are TRBV7-9 and TRBJ2-3; D is possibly TRBD1 (6 bases). The CDR3 totals 17 residues. The germline V gene has CDR1 SEHNR and CDR2 FQNEAQ (reference sequence). V lost 4 bases and J 4 bases, leaving 21 bases between the germline ends. The CDR3 coding sequence is TGTGCCAGCAGCTCTGGCGTGGGGGCGCATCGGTCAGATACGCAGTATTTT. Translating gives CASSSGVGAHRSDTQYF. Full variable domain (rest looked up from reference TRBV7-9 and TRBJ2-3): DTGVSQNPRHKITKRGQNVTFRCDPISEHNRLYWYRQTLGQGPEFLTYFQNEAQLEKSRLLSDRFSAERPKGSFSTLEIQRTEQGDSAMYLCASSSGVGAHRSDTQYFGPGTRLTVL.

This sequence joins TRBV15 and TRBJ1-4; possible D gene TRBD1, 6 bases. V lost 3 bases and J lost 7, with 12 bases in between. Germline CDR1 reads LNHNV; CDR2 reads YYDKDF (reference sequence). CDR3 length: 14 residues. The CDR3 nucleotides read TGTGCCACCAGCAGGGGGGGGCAAGTTGAAAAACTGTTTTTT. This encodes CATSRGGQVEKLFF.

V and J are TRBV27 and TRBJ1-5; unclear D gene. V shed 1 base and J shed 4 bases, with 5 bases lying between them. Germline assignment: CDR1 MNHEY and CDR2 SMNVEV (reference sequence). CDR3 size: 13 residues. The CDR3 loop reads CASSLWGNQPQHF. The CDR3, as DNA: TGTGCCAGCAGTTTATGGGGTAATCAGCCCCAGCATTTT.

This chain joins TRBV9 and TRBJ2-5; D is perhaps TRBD2 (6 bases). CDR3 length: 14 residues. The V end lost 0 bases, the J end lost 3 bases, and 9 bases lay between the germline ends. The germline gives CDR1 SGDLS, CDR2 YYNGEE. CDR3 nucleotide sequence: TGTGCCAGCAGCGTAGGGTGGGGGGAAGAGACCCAGTACTTC. Its translation: CASSVGWGEETQYF. The whole variable domain, filled in from reference TRBV9 and TRBJ2-5, reads DSGVTQTPKHLITATGQRVTLRCSPRSGDLSVYWYQQSLDQGLQFLIQYYNGEERAKGNILERFSAQQFPDLHSELNLSSLELGDSALYFCASSVGWGEETQYFGPGTRLLVL.

The V and J genes are TRBV4-1 and TRBJ2-3; possibly TRBD2 for D (5 bases). Deletions cut 5 bases from V and 0 bases from J, with 12 bases between. This CDR3 region has 15 residues. CDR1 MGHRA and CDR2 YSYEKL come from the germline V gene. DNA for the CDR3: TGCGCCAGCAGCGGTTTCGAGCGGAGCACAGATACGCAGTATTTT. This gives the protein CASSGFERSTDTQYF.

The genes are TRBV6-5 and TRBJ1-5, with 7 bases that match TRBD1. This CDR3 comprises 14 residues. V gave up 4 bases and J gave up 3 bases; unmatched junction bases: 3. The germline V gene encodes CDR1 MNHEY and CDR2 SVGAGI. The CDR3 nucleotides are TGTGCCAGCAGTTCCGGGACAGACAATCAGCCCCAGCATTTT. Translation: CASSSGTDNQPQHF.

The chain links TRBV19 to TRBJ1-5; D unclear. V dropped 7 bases and J dropped 4 bases, with 11 bases sitting between them. The V gene's germline CDR1 is LNHDA and CDR2 SQIVND (reference sequence). The CDR3 has 13 amino acids. The CDR3 is CASNALSNQPQHF. The CDR3 region has the DNA TGTGCCAGTAACGCGTTATCAAATCAGCCCCAGCATTTT.

This clone was observed a single time. V gene TRBV29-1 combines with J gene TRBJ2-7, with a tentative D call TRBD1 (5 bases). The germline V and J ends were trimmed by 0 bases and 1 base, with 7 bases remaining between them. Germline V gene data show CDR1 as SQVTM and CDR2 as ANQGSEA. The CDR3 extends over 13 amino acids. This CDR3 reads CSVEEGQSYEQYF. In nucleotides, the CDR3 is TGCAGCGTTGAAGAGGGGCAGTCCTACGAGCAGTACTTC.

V gene TRBV28 combines with J gene TRBJ2-5; D is undetermined. From germline, CDR1 is MDHEN and CDR2 SYDVKM. The ends were cut back, 2 bases at V and 5 bases at J, with 9 bases in the middle. The CDR3 spans 13 residues. The CDR3 loop is CASSLNGEETQYF. The CDR3, as DNA: TGTGCCAGCAGTTTAAACGGTGAGGAGACCCAGTACTTC.

V is TRBV6-5 and J is TRBJ1-3, with D uncertain. Trimming removed 3 bases from V and 2 bases from J, with 8 bases in between. Germline CDR1 MNHEY, CDR2 SVGAGI. There are 14 residues in the CDR3. The CDR3 coding sequence is TGTGCCAGCAGTTATCGCGGCCCTGGAAACACCATATATTTT. Its protein product is CASSYRGPGNTIYF.

V gene TRBV16 combines with J gene TRBJ2-5, with 7 positions matching TRBD1. V was clipped by 0 bases and J by 1 base; unmatched bases: 8. The CDR3 extends over 17 amino acids. CDR1 is KGHSY and CDR2 is FQNENV in the germline V gene. The DNA for the CDR3 is TGTGCCAGCAGCCAATCGGGGACAGAAAGCATCCAAGAGACCCAGTACTTC. The encoded protein is CASSQSGTESIQETQYF.

The chain links TRBV19 to TRBJ2-1; no reliable D call. From germline, CDR1 is LNHDA and CDR2 SQIVND (reference sequence). The CDR3 extends over 15 amino acids. Trimming pared 3 bases from V and 4 bases from J, leaving 13 bases between. CDR3 protein: CASSISIGRYNEQFF. The CDR3 DNA follows: TGTGCCAGTAGTATCTCCATCGGCCGGTACAATGAGCAGTTCTTC.

The V call is TRBV7-8, the J call TRBJ1-2, with 7 bases lining up with TRBD1. Trimming removed 2 bases from V and 4 bases from J; junction bases left unmatched: 13. The germline gives CDR1 SGHVS, CDR2 FQNEAQ. The CDR3 has 17 amino acids. Here the CDR3 reads CASSLLYGDSNFYGYTF. In DNA form, the CDR3 reads TGTGCCAGCAGCTTACTCTATGGGGACAGCAATTTCTATGGCTACACCTTC.

The rearrangement links TRBV4-2 to TRBJ2-4, with D perhaps TRBD2 (7 bases). Per germline, CDR1 LGHNA and CDR2 YNFKEQ. Trimming took 3 bases from V and 3 from J, leaving 30 bases between them. This CDR3 has 21 amino acids. CDR3 amino acids: CASSHASGRSGGGGGKNIQYF. CDR3 coding DNA: TGTGCCAGCAGCCACGCGTCTGGGAGGAGCGGCGGGGGCGGGGGCAAAAACATTCAGTACTTC.

This clone has just one count. The CDR3 is CASGARNEQFF. Written as DNA, the CDR3 is TGTGCCAGCGGGGCCCGGAATGAGCAGTTCTTC. The chain is built from TRBV9 and TRBJ2-1, with TRBD1 as a possible D gene (5 bases). The CDR3 contains 11 residues. The germline V and J ends were trimmed by 7 bases and 7 bases, with 9 bases remaining between them. Germline CDR1 is SGDLS and CDR2 is YYNGEE.

This chain links TRBV30 with TRBJ2-7; no reliable D call. This CDR3 comprises 13 residues. The V end lost 3 bases, the J end lost 5 bases, and 14 bases lay between the germline ends. CDR1 and CDR2 (germline): GTSNPN, SVGIG (reference sequence). CDR3 protein: CAWSDVGIDEQYF. The CDR3 nucleotides are TGTGCCTGGAGCGACGTGGGGATCGACGAGCAGTACTTC.

The chain employs TRBV9 and TRBJ2-2; D unclear. Germline CDR1 SGDLS, CDR2 YYNGEE. This CDR3 is built from 18 residues. V was trimmed by 3 bases and J by 0 bases, leaving 18 bases between them. The chain's CDR3 is CASSDPRFGAPNTGELFF. CDR3 bases: TGTGCCAGCAGCGACCCCCGGTTTGGCGCCCCGAACACCGGGGAGCTGTTTTTT.

V usage is TRBV5-5 and J usage is TRBJ2-7; D is undetermined. Looked up from germline, CDR1 is SGHKS and CDR2 is YYEKEE (reference sequence). The CDR3 spans 14 residues. Trimming shortened V by 0 bases and J by 1 base, and 8 bases separated the two germline ends. The CDR3 nucleotides read TGTGCCAGCAGCTTGGTACTCCAATCCTACGAGCAGTACTTC. Protein: CASSLVLQSYEQYF. The full variable domain, rest sourced from reference TRBV5-5 and TRBJ2-7, is DAGVTQSPTHLIKTRGQQVTLRCSPISGHKSVSWYQQVLGQGPQFIFQYYEKEERGRGNFPDRFSARQFPNYSSELNVNALLLGDSALYLCASSLVLQSYEQYFGPGTRLTVT.

J is TRBJ2-7 and V is TRBV13, with 12 nucleotides matching TRBD2. The junction had 4 bases not matched to a gene; V was cut back by 4 bases and J by 6 bases. The CDR3 has 14 residues. Germline lookup yields CDR1 PRHDT and CDR2 FYEKMQ (reference sequence). In DNA, the CDR3 is TGTGCCAGCAGCTCGACTAGCGGGAGTCGCGAGCAGTACTTC. It encodes CASSSTSGSREQYF.